This TCR beta chain comes out of a study of T cells in Graves' hyperthyroidism and ophthalmopathy. The CDR3 sequence is 15 residues long. J lost 8 bases, V lost 5 bases, and 10 bases had no gene match. Germline V CDR1 and CDR2: MNHNS, SASEGT. Points on this clonotype: Its antigen is unknown.

Study outcomes and limitations: For ophthalmopathy, model prediction preceded onset by a median around 7 months. Researchers found most expanded thyroid clonotypes above 0.001 in blood as well.

Researchers amplified the TCR beta CDR3 regions from RNA transcripts. HTBI primers were used for first-round RT-PCR of the TCR CDR3. TCRdb reprocessed the multiplex PCR reads with MiXCR, giving one entry per CDR3 protein. This sample has about 700,000 distinct CDR3 sequences; 14% occur once, and the top ten carry about 10%. Absence of ophthalmopathy progression within 18 months defined stable Graves' hyperthyroidism. Sequencing used blood. The chain employs TRBV6-1 and TRBJ2-1; 9 bases fit TRBD2. This receptor was obtained from a woman between 18 and 29 years old with Graves' hyperthyroidism. The CDR3 coding sequence is TGTGCCAGCAGTCCGAAAGGGACTAGCAACGATGAGCAGTTCTTC. Translation: CASSPKGTSNDEQFF.